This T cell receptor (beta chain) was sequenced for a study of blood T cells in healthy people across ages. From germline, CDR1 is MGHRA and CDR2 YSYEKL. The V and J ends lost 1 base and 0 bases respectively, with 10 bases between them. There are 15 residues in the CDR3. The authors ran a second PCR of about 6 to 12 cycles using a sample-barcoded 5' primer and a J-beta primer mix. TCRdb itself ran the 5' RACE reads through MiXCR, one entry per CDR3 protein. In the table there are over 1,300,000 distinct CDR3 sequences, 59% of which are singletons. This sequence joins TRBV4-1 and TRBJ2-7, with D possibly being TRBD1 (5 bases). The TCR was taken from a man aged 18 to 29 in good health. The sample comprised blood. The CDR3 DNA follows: TGCGCCAGCAGCCAAGTCAGGGCGAGCTCCTACGAGCAGTACTTC. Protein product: CASSQVRASSYEQYF.